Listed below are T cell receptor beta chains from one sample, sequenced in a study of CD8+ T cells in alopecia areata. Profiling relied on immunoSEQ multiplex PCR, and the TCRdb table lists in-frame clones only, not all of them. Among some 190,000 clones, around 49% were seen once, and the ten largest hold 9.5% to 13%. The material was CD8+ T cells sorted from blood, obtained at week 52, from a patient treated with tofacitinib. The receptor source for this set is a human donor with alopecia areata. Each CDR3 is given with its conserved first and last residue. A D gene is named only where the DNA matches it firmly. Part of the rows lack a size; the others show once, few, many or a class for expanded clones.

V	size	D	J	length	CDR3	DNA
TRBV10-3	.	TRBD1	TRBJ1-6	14	CAISEGQGASPLHF	TGTGCCATCAGTGAGGGTCAGGGGGCTTCACCCCTCCACTTT
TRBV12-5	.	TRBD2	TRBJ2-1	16	CASEGSKGTSLDEQFF	TGTGCTAGTGAGGGGTCAAAAGGGACTAGCCTAGATGAGCAGTTCTTC
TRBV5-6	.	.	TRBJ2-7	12	CASSSSAYEQYF	TGTGCCAGCAGCTCGTCAGCCTACGAGCAGTACTTC
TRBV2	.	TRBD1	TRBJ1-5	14	CASSPGQAPRPQHF	TGTGCCAGCAGTCCCGGACAGGCCCCCCGGCCCCAGCATTTT
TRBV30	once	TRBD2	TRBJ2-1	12	CALTSGGREQFF	TGTGCCTTGACTAGCGGGGGCCGTGAGCAGTTCTTC
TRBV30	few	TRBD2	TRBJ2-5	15	CAWNMGGTPQETQYF	TGTGCCTGGAATATGGGGGGGACCCCCCAAGAGACCCAGTACTTC
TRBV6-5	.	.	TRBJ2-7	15	CASSYGGAESYEQYF	TGTGCCAGCAGTTACGGGGGGGCAGAATCCTACGAGCAGTACTTC
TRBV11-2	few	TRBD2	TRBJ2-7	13	CASSFTSDYEQYF	TGTGCCAGCAGCTTCACTAGCGACTACGAGCAGTACTTC
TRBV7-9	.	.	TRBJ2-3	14	CASSLESRSDTQYF	TGTGCCAGCAGCTTAGAATCCAGGTCAGATACGCAGTATTTT
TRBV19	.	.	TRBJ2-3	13	CASSYRGADTQYF	TGTGCCAGTAGTTATCGGGGGGCCGATACGCAGTATTTT
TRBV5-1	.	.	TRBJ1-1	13	CASSLGRDTEAFF	TGCGCCAGCAGCTTGGGGAGGGACACTGAAGCTTTCTTT
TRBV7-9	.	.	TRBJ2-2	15	CASSESQGRHGELFF	TGTGCCAGCAGCGAAAGCCAGGGGCGCCACGGGGAGCTGTTTTTT
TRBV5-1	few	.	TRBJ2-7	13	CASSLVAIDEQYF	TGCGCCAGCAGCTTGGTGGCAATCGACGAGCAGTACTTC
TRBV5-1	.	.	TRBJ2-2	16	CASNPYRAANTGELFF	TGCGCCAGCAATCCATACAGGGCCGCGAACACCGGGGAGCTGTTTTTT
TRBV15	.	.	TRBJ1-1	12	CATQPGNTEAFF	TGTGCCACCCAGCCAGGGAACACTGAAGCTTTCTTT
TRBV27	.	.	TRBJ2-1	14	CASTYMWGDNEQFF	TGTGCCAGCACGTATATGTGGGGCGACAATGAGCAGTTCTTC
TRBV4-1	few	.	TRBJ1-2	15	CASSQDEGGNYGYTF	TGCGCCAGCAGCCAAGACGAGGGAGGGAACTATGGCTACACCTTC
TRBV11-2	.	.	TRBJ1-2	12	CASSPGGGGYTF	TGTGCCAGCAGCCCGGGGGGGGGTGGCTACACCTTC
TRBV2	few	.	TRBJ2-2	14	CASRRAMNTGELFF	TGTGCCAGCCGACGGGCGATGAACACCGGGGAGCTGTTTTTT
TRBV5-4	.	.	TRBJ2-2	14	CASSPITAPGELFF	TGTGCCAGCAGCCCAATTACTGCGCCCGGGGAGCTGTTTTTT
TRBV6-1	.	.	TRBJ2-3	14	CASRSGTLTDTQYF	TGTGCCAGCAGGTCGGGGACTCTCACAGATACGCAGTATTTT
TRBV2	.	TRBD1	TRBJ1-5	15	CASRDRDGGNQPQHF	TGTGCCAGCCGGGACAGGGACGGTGGCAATCAGCCCCAGCATTTT
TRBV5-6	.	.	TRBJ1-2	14	CASSLDRSWYGYTF	TGTGCCAGCAGCTTGGACAGGAGCTGGTATGGCTACACCTTC
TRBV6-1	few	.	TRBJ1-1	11	CASTPNEIAFF	TGTGCCAGCACCCCAAACGAGATTGCTTTCTTT